Listed here are 21 T cell receptor beta chains from one sample, sequenced in a study of CD8+ T cells in alopecia areata. cDNA reverse transcribed from extracted RNA served as the sequencing template. Profiling relied on immunoSEQ multiplex PCR, and the TCRdb table lists in-frame clones only, not all of them. The repertoire includes roughly 200,000 clones, less than 70% of them detected once, and 11% sits in the top ten. The sample's treatment: oral pan-JAK inhibitor, 5-10 mg twice daily. Sequenced here: CD8+ T cells sorted from blood, sampled at week 24, from a patient treated with tofacitinib. Receptors were obtained from a human donor with alopecia areata.

The chain joins TRBV2 to TRBJ1-1; D ambiguous. Trimming cost V 4 bases and J 0 bases, with 9 bases left between them. The germline V gene encodes CDR1 SNHLY and CDR2 FYNNEI. The CDR3 runs 14 residues. The CDR3 coding sequence is TGTGCCAGCAGTGCCCCCTTCATGAACACTGAAGCTTTCTTT. Encoded protein: CASSAPFMNTEAFF.

V is TRBV25-1 and J is TRBJ2-5; D unresolved. The CDR3 loop spans 12 amino acids. The V gene lost 10 bases and the J gene lost 5 bases, with 14 bases spanning the gap. CDR1 MGHDK and CDR2 SYGVNS come from the germline V gene. CDR3 bases: TGTGCCACCGTGGTCGTCTCGGAGACCCAGTACTTC. Translating it yields CATVVVSETQYF.

This clone has only one observation. The rearrangement joins TRBV14 to TRBJ2-7, with D perhaps matching TRBD1 (6 bases). Per germline, CDR1 SGHDN and CDR2 FVKESK. V dropped 3 bases and J dropped 3 bases, with 18 bases sitting between them. There are 16 residues in the CDR3. The CDR3 protein is CASSQLQQTGIYEQYF. The CDR3 DNA sequence: TGTGCCAGCAGCCAGCTACAACAAACAGGGATCTACGAGCAGTACTTC.

J is TRBJ2-2 and V is TRBV7-2; D not certain. The ends were cut back, 6 bases at V and 5 bases at J, with 19 bases in the middle. Germline loops: CDR1 SGHTA, CDR2 FQGNSA. The CDR3 runs to 16 residues. CDR3 loop: CASRQTDELFTGELFF. CDR3 DNA sequence: TGTGCCAGCAGGCAGACGGACGAATTATTTACCGGGGAGCTGTTTTTT.

The rearrangement links TRBV30 to TRBJ2-1; a possible D gene is TRBD1 (6 bases). Trimming pared 8 bases from V and 3 bases from J, leaving 8 bases between. The CDR3 extends over 11 amino acids. CDR1 GTSNPN and CDR2 SVGIG come from the germline V gene (reference sequence). CDR3 residues: CAMGHYNEQFF. Here the CDR3 DNA reads TGTGCCATGGGACACTACAATGAGCAGTTCTTC.

The chain links TRBV2 to TRBJ1-5, with D tentatively TRBD1 (5 bases). V lost 4 bases and J 3 bases, leaving 10 bases between the germline ends. The V gene's germline CDR1 is SNHLY and CDR2 FYNNEI. The CDR3 spans 14 residues. CDR3 sequence: CASSAGFDNQPQHF. In DNA, the CDR3 is TGTGCCAGCAGTGCAGGGTTTGACAATCAGCCCCAGCATTTT.

This clone was counted a few times. The chain couples TRBV13 to TRBJ2-1; 10 bases fit TRBD2. The CDR3 loop spans 15 amino acids. Germline lookup yields CDR1 PRHDT and CDR2 FYEKMQ (reference sequence). Trimming took 5 bases from V and 6 from J; bases not matched to a gene: 7. The CDR3 bases are TGTGCCAGCAGCGCCACTAGCGGGAACGGCAATGAGCAGTTCTTC. It encodes CASSATSGNGNEQFF.

The chain carries TRBV5-1 and TRBJ1-1; D gene uncertain. Germline V gene lookup returns CDR1 SGHRS and CDR2 YFSETQ. V gave up 2 bases and J gave up 2 bases, with 10 bases separating them. CDR3 length: 14 amino acids. CDR3 in amino acids: CASSLARFNTEAFF. The DNA of the CDR3 is TGCGCCAGCAGCTTAGCCAGATTCAACACTGAAGCTTTCTTT.

The gene calls are TRBV5-6 and TRBJ1-2; D gene ambiguous. The CDR3 has 15 amino acids. V was trimmed by 2 bases and J by 4 bases, leaving 15 bases between them. Germline V lookup: CDR1 SGHDT, CDR2 YYEEEE. CDR3 in amino acids: CASSLTPEDLYGYTF. The CDR3 DNA sequence: TGTGCCAGCAGCTTAACCCCTGAGGACCTCTATGGCTACACCTTC.

The chain is built from TRBV7-9 and TRBJ1-1; D uncertain. This CDR3 spans 12 amino acids. Germline V CDR1 and CDR2: SEHNR, FQNEAQ (reference sequence). The V and J ends lost 5 bases and 4 bases respectively, with 8 bases between them. The CDR3 DNA sequence: TGTGCCAGCAGCCCCTGGGGCACTGAAGCTTTCTTT. Encoded protein: CASSPWGTEAFF.

This chain connects TRBV30 to TRBJ2-7, with 8 nucleotides matching TRBD1. Germline V gene sequence: CDR1 GTSNPN, CDR2 SVGIG (reference sequence). CDR3 length equals 13 residues. V shed 2 bases, J shed 6 bases, and the junction held 6 bases outside the gene matches. The CDR3 nucleotides are TGTGCCTGGAGTCCAGACAGGGGTCTCGAGCAGTACTTC. As protein: CAWSPDRGLEQYF.

The V call is TRBV29-1, the J call TRBJ1-3; 7 bases map to TRBD1. CDR1 and CDR2 from the germline V gene are SQVTM and ANQGSEA. The CDR3 has 14 amino acids. V shed 7 bases and J 4 bases; nucleotides not matched to a gene: 10. CDR3 protein: CSARDRADGNTIYF. As DNA, the CDR3 is TGCAGCGCTCGCGACAGGGCGGACGGAAACACCATATATTTT.

The gene calls are TRBV30 and TRBJ2-7; D is uncertain. CDR1 and CDR2 from the germline V gene are GTSNPN and SVGIG (reference sequence). The CDR3 consists of 12 residues. Trimming stripped 3 bases from V and 0 bases from J, with 6 bases between. The CDR3 coding sequence is TGTGCCTGGAGCCTGGGCTCCTACGAGCAGTACTTC. Amino acids: CAWSLGSYEQYF.

This chain connects TRBV19 to TRBJ2-4; D gene ambiguous. Germline V lookup: CDR1 LNHDA, CDR2 SQIVND (reference sequence). CDR3 length: 11 residues. V lost 5 bases and J 9 bases, leaving 8 bases between the germline ends. The CDR3 DNA sequence: TGTGCCAGTAGTGGTCGGTCCATTCAGTACTTC. Its protein product is CASSGRSIQYF.

The chain combines TRBV30 with TRBJ2-7; perhaps TRBD1 as D (5 bases). CDR3 size: 12 residues. The V end lost 3 bases, the J end lost 4 bases, and 10 bases lay between the germline ends. The germline CDR1 and CDR2 sequences are GTSNPN and SVGIG (reference sequence). In DNA form, the CDR3 reads TGTGCCTGGAGCGACAGTCGGTACGAGCAGTACTTC. Protein sequence: CAWSDSRYEQYF. Supplemented by reference TRBV30 and TRBJ2-7, the full variable domain reads SQTIHQWPATLVQPVGSPLSLECTVEGTSNPNLYWYRQAAGRGLQLLFYSVGIGQISSEVPQNLSASRPQDRQFILSSKKLLLSDSGFYLCAWSDSRYEQYFGPGTRLTVT.

The V gene is TRBV29-1, the J gene TRBJ2-1; D gene uncertain. Germline V gene sequence: CDR1 SQVTM, CDR2 ANQGSEA. V was trimmed by 3 bases and J by 5 bases, leaving 14 bases between them. The CDR3 has 14 amino acids. The CDR3, as DNA: TGCAGCGTTGAGGGTATTTTGGGCCACAATGAGCAGTTCTTC. This gives the protein CSVEGILGHNEQFF.

The gene calls are TRBV4-3 and TRBJ2-7; D may be TRBD1 (5 bases). This CDR3 region has 15 residues. Germline V gene sequence: CDR1 LGHNA, CDR2 YSLEER. Trimming pared 0 bases from V and 1 base from J, leaving 10 bases between. As DNA, the CDR3 is TGCGCCAGCAGCCAAGAGATGGGGCAATCCTACGAGCAGTACTTC. This codes for CASSQEMGQSYEQYF.

This sequence joins TRBV30 and TRBJ2-2; D unresolved. The V end lost 0 bases, the J end lost 5 bases, and 7 bases lay between the germline ends. Germline assignment: CDR1 GTSNPN and CDR2 SVGIG (reference sequence). CDR3 length equals 13 residues. The CDR3 region is CAWSVSSTGELFF. CDR3 nucleotide sequence: TGTGCCTGGAGTGTAAGTTCGACCGGGGAGCTGTTTTTT.

The J gene is TRBJ1-2, the V gene TRBV4-3; 7 nucleotides align to TRBD1. The junction had 10 bases not matched to a gene; V was cut back by 0 bases and J by 6 bases. Germline lookup yields CDR1 LGHNA and CDR2 YSLEER. This CDR3 has 16 residues. CDR3 in amino acids: CASSQDWDRPGDGYTF. The CDR3 DNA sequence: TGCGCCAGCAGCCAAGACTGGGACAGACCAGGGGATGGCTACACCTTC.

This clone has a handful of counts. The chain recombines TRBV6-4 with TRBJ2-3; no clear D. V was shortened by 2 bases and J by 0 bases, with 0 bases between the two germline ends. The CDR3 is 12 residues long. Germline lookup yields CDR1 MRHNA and CDR2 SNTAGT. Here the CDR3 reads CASSDSTDTQYF. CDR3 nucleotides: TGTGCCAGCAGTGACAGCACAGATACGCAGTATTTT.

This clone has only a few counts. The chain joins TRBV14 to TRBJ2-2; a weak D match, TRBD1 (6 bases). The CDR3 length is 15 residues. Germline loops: CDR1 SGHDN, CDR2 FVKESK. Between the trimmed V and J ends, which lost 3 bases and 0 bases, there was a span of 8 bases. CDR3 sequence (DNA): TGTGCCAGCAGCCAGGGGACAACGAACACCGGGGAGCTGTTTTTT. This codes for CASSQGTTNTGELFF.